These 30 T cell receptor beta chains were all obtained from the same sample, sequenced in a study of T cells in Graves' hyperthyroidism and ophthalmopathy. What was amplified from RNA transcripts were TCR beta CDR3 regions. Carried out on the TCR CDR3, a first-round RT-PCR used the HTBI primer set. TCRdb independently ran MiXCR on the multiplex PCR reads; one entry per CDR3 protein. This sample has approximately 520,000 distinct CDR3 sequences, with less than 25% found just once. The sequenced sample was blood. These TCRs come from a man younger than 35 with Graves' hyperthyroidism.

This clonotype has just a few counts. One base away lies a much larger clone, so this may be a sequencing read error. The chain links TRBV6-1 to TRBJ1-2; no clear D. This CDR3 contains 10 residues. Looked up from germline, CDR1 is MNHNS and CDR2 is SASEGT. V dropped 5 bases and J dropped 6 bases, with 4 bases sitting between them. As DNA, the CDR3 is TGTGCCAGCAGTTTTGATGGCTACACCTTC. Protein product: CASSFDGYTF.

The rearrangement joins TRBV29-1 to TRBJ1-1; 7 bases line up with TRBD1. CDR1 and CDR2 from the germline V gene are SQVTM and ANQGSEA. The CDR3 is 13 residues long. After removal of 6 bases from V and 3 bases from J, the junction contained 7 bases not matched to a gene. CDR3 coding DNA: TGCAGCGTAGTACAGGGGACTTACACTGAAGCTTTCTTT. Translation: CSVVQGTYTEAFF.

For this clonotype: A much larger clone is a single base away; this may be a read error. The V and J genes are TRBV30 and TRBJ1-2, with TRBD1 matching 7 bases. After removal of 7 bases from V and 0 bases from J, the junction contained 5 bases not matched to a gene. The CDR3 is made up of 13 amino acids. CDR1 GTSNPN and CDR2 SVGIG come from the germline V gene (reference sequence). CDR3 in amino acids: CAYGQAPNYGYTF. The CDR3 DNA sequence: TGTGCCTATGGACAGGCCCCTAACTATGGCTACACCTTC.

The rearrangement joins TRBV30 to TRBJ2-3; D is possibly TRBD2 (5 bases). This CDR3 is 13 amino acids long. V lost 4 bases and J 2 bases, leaving 10 bases between the germline ends. The germline CDR1 and CDR2 sequences are GTSNPN and SVGIG (reference sequence). The CDR3 DNA follows: TGTGCCTGGAACCCGGGAACCACAGATACGCAGTATTTT. It translates to CAWNPGTTDTQYF. The full variable domain, completed using reference TRBV30 and TRBJ2-3, is SQTIHQWPATLVQPVGSPLSLECTVEGTSNPNLYWYRQAAGRGLQLLFYSVGIGQISSEVPQNLSASRPQDRQFILSSKKLLLSDSGFYLCAWNPGTTDTQYFGPGTRLTVL.

This clonotype was recorded many times. The V gene is TRBV9, the J gene TRBJ1-2, with a tentative D call TRBD1 (5 bases). V lost 6 bases to trimming and J lost 6 bases, with 15 bases between them. Per the germline V gene, CDR1 is SGDLS and CDR2 is YYNGEE. CDR3 length equals 13 residues. DNA for the CDR3: TGTGCCAGCACCGCCGGGGACGTCCATGGCTACACCTTC. It specifies CASTAGDVHGYTF.

The chain employs TRBV11-2 and TRBJ2-7; 11 nucleotides match TRBD2. The length of the CDR3 is 19 residues. Trimming cost V 6 bases and J 0 bases; bases outside gene matches: 16. Per germline, CDR1 SGHAT and CDR2 FQNNGV. The CDR3 bases are TGTGCCAGCAGAATCCCCCCGGCTAGCGGGAGGCTGAGCTCCTACGAGCAGTACTTC. It yields the protein CASRIPPASGRLSSYEQYF.

This clonotype was seen repeatedly, ten times or more. The chain joins TRBV12-3 or TRBV12-4 to TRBJ2-7; either TRBD1 or TRBD2 may fit D (5 bases each). Trimming pared 5 bases from V and 0 bases from J, leaving 5 bases between. This CDR3 comprises 12 residues. CDR3 sequence: CASSGTSYEQYF. Written as DNA, the CDR3 is TGTGCCAGCAGTGGGACCTCCTACGAGCAGTACTTC.

This clonotype was counted ten times or more. The rearrangement uses TRBV6-5 and TRBJ2-2; 8 bases agree with TRBD1. The V gene end was trimmed by 5 bases and the J gene end by 4 bases; junction bases not matched to a gene: 9. Germline V CDR1 and CDR2: MNHEY, SVGAGI. The CDR3 length is 16 residues. The CDR3 region has the DNA TGTGCCAGCAGTACTTCCGGGACAGGAGGCACCGGGGAGCTGTTTTTT. Residues: CASSTSGTGGTGELFF.

This clonotype was counted between two and nine times. The DNA of the CDR3 is TGCGCCAGCAGCTTCGAGACCGAGGGTTATGAAGCTTTCTTT. It is translated as CASSFETEGYEAFF. The chain uses TRBV5-1 and TRBJ1-1; D is unclear. This CDR3 comprises 14 residues. In germline, CDR1 is SGHRS, CDR2 YFSETQ. Trimming shortened V by 2 bases and J by 7 bases, and 15 bases separated the two germline ends.

This clonotype was observed many times. The V call is TRBV12-3 or TRBV12-4, the J call TRBJ2-3, with D perhaps TRBD2 (6 bases). V was trimmed by 6 bases and J by 2 bases, leaving 12 bases between them. The CDR3 loop spans 14 amino acids. The CDR3 region is CASSLGLTTDTQYF. For the CDR3, the DNA is TGTGCCAGCAGCCTTGGACTAACCACAGATACGCAGTATTTT.

With respect to this clonotype: The junction differs from germline at one of its ends, possibly a read error. V is TRBV12-3 or TRBV12-4 and J is TRBJ2-7; TRBD1 might be the D (5 bases). There are 14 residues in the CDR3. DNA of the CDR3: TGTGCTAGCAGTAAGGTCCAGGGTGGTTACGAGCAGTACTTC. The encoded protein is CASSKVQGGYEQYF.

This clonotype has a count of ten or more. This chain uses TRBV24-1 with TRBJ2-7; tentatively, D is TRBD1 (5 bases). CDR1 is KGHDR and CDR2 is SFDVKD in the germline V gene. V shed 2 bases and J shed 3 bases, with 19 bases lying between them. The CDR3 totals 17 residues. The chain's CDR3 is CATSDSFPRALVYEQYF. The CDR3 nucleotides are TGTGCCACCAGTGATTCCTTCCCCAGGGCCCTAGTCTACGAGCAGTACTTC.

The sample holds many counts of this clonotype. CDR3 loop: CASSTGQDGSSYEQYF. The CDR3 DNA reads as TGTGCCAGCAGCACGGGCCAGGACGGGAGCTCCTACGAGCAGTACTTC. V and J are TRBV7-6 and TRBJ2-7; D perhaps matches TRBD2 (6 bases). CDR1 and CDR2 from the germline V gene are SGHVS and FNYEAQ. V lost 5 bases, J lost 0 bases, and 17 bases lay in between. The CDR3 spans 16 residues.

This clonotype appeared a few times. The rearrangement joins TRBV11-2 to TRBJ2-2, with 9 bases lining up with TRBD1. This CDR3 region has 17 residues. V dropped 5 bases and J dropped 4; count of bases not matched to a gene: 11. Germline CDR1 SGHAT, CDR2 FQNNGV. The CDR3, as DNA: TGTGCCAGCAGCCCTCGTTGGACAGGGGACTTCACCGGGGAGCTGTTTTTT. Protein: CASSPRWTGDFTGELFF.

V usage is TRBV11-2 and J usage is TRBJ1-1; TRBD1 matches at 9 bases. The length of the CDR3 is 17 residues. CDR1 SGHAT and CDR2 FQNNGV come from the germline V gene. V gave up 5 bases and J gave up 5 bases; unmatched junction bases: 15. This CDR3 is CASSLNPGQGPRTEAFF. Written as DNA, the CDR3 is TGTGCCAGCAGCCTTAACCCGGGACAGGGACCGAGGACTGAAGCTTTCTTT.

The chain uses TRBV20-1 and TRBJ1-1; D unclear. The V gene lost 5 bases and the J gene lost 1 base, with 11 bases spanning the gap. The germline CDR1 and CDR2 sequences are DFQATT and SNEGSKA (reference sequence). CDR3 length equals 13 residues. CDR3 nucleotide sequence: TGCAGTGCTCCGCACATTTCGAACACTGAAGCTTTCTTT. Translating gives CSAPHISNTEAFF.

Many counts were recorded for this clonotype. V is TRBV12-3 or TRBV12-4 and J is TRBJ2-7, with 13 bases fitting TRBD2. J was trimmed by 0 bases and V by 4 bases; bases with no gene match: 9. The CDR3 covers 18 residues. The CDR3 protein is CASSSQGLAGSSSYEQYF. The CDR3 nucleotides are TGTGCCAGCAGTTCTCAGGGACTAGCGGGGTCGAGCTCCTACGAGCAGTACTTC.

This clonotype showed up many times. The CDR3 coding sequence is TGTGCCAGCAATTGGCGGGGGCGAGCGAACACCGGGGAGCTGTTTTTT. Encoded protein: CASNWRGRANTGELFF. The V call is TRBV12-3 or TRBV12-4, the J call TRBJ2-2; perhaps TRBD2 as D (7 bases). The CDR3 length is 16 residues. V was pared by 7 bases and J by 0 bases, with 15 bases between.

This clonotype was seen repeatedly, ten times or more. J is TRBJ2-5 and V is TRBV20-1, with D perhaps matching TRBD2 (5 bases). The CDR3 sequence is 12 residues long. Trimming cost V 4 bases and J 4 bases, with 10 bases left between them. Germline CDR1 reads DFQATT; CDR2 reads SNEGSKA (reference sequence). CDR3 DNA: TGCAGTGCTAAGAGGACTCGAGAGACCCAGTACTTC. This encodes CSAKRTRETQYF.

V and J are TRBV7-2 and TRBJ2-2; D uncertain. The CDR3 consists of 15 residues. Trimming cost V 8 bases and J 7 bases, with 20 bases left between them. Per germline, CDR1 SGHTA and CDR2 FQGNSA. The CDR3 DNA is TGTGCCAGCTGCCCCAGCACCGTGATAGGCGGGGAGCTGTTTTTT. Translated, it gives CASCPSTVIGGELFF.

V usage is TRBV15 and J usage is TRBJ2-7; 7 nucleotides line up with TRBD1. V dropped 0 bases and J dropped 6; count of bases not matched to a gene: 8. This CDR3 is 15 amino acids long. Germline V gene data show CDR1 as LNHNV and CDR2 as YYDKDF (reference sequence). Here the CDR3 reads CATSREGGLLAEQYF. The DNA for the CDR3 is TGTGCCACCAGCAGAGAAGGGGGCTTGCTGGCCGAGCAGTACTTC.

The chain joins TRBV12-3 or TRBV12-4 to TRBJ2-5; 8 bases match TRBD1. The V segment lost 5 bases and the J segment 4 bases; nucleotides outside the gene matches: 6. The CDR3 contains 14 residues. The CDR3 reads CASSGTTGGETQYF. The CDR3 DNA sequence: TGTGCCAGCAGTGGAACTACAGGGGGAGAGACCCAGTACTTC.

In the case of this clonotype: Possible read error: a much larger clone is one base away. CDR3 loop: CATSDSPPGGPCEQYF. Here the CDR3 DNA reads TGTGCCACCAGTGACTCTCCTCCCGGGGGACCCTGCGAGCAGTACTTC. This chain connects TRBV24-1 to TRBJ2-7, with D maybe TRBD2 (6 bases). Looked up from germline, CDR1 is KGHDR and CDR2 is SFDVKD. V was shortened by 4 bases and J by 6 bases, with 21 bases between the two germline ends. The CDR3 contains 16 residues.

This chain connects TRBV7-9 to TRBJ1-2; D is unresolved. This CDR3 contains 14 residues. V gave up 7 bases and J gave up 2 bases, with 14 bases separating them. CDR1 and CDR2 from the germline V gene are SEHNR and FQNEAQ (reference sequence). The CDR3: CASTPPAGNYGYTF. Here the CDR3 DNA reads TGTGCCAGCACTCCCCCCGCCGGAAACTATGGCTACACCTTC. The whole variable domain, remainder taken from reference TRBV7-9 and TRBJ1-2, is DTGVSQNPRHKITKRGQNVTFRCDPISEHNRLYWYRQTLGQGPEFLTYFQNEAQLEKSRLLSDRFSAERPKGSFSTLEIQRTEQGDSAMYLCASTPPAGNYGYTFGSGTRLTVV.

The rearrangement uses TRBV12-5 and TRBJ1-2; D gene uncertain. This CDR3 spans 13 amino acids. Germline-derived CDR1 and CDR2 are LGHNT and FRNRAP. Trimming shortened V by 2 bases and J by 8 bases, and 12 bases separated the two germline ends. CDR3 in amino acids: CASGLPWAGGYTF. The CDR3 nucleotides read TGTGCTAGTGGTTTGCCTTGGGCAGGCGGCTACACCTTC.

This clonotype showed up many times. The rearrangement uses TRBV18 and TRBJ1-1; D not resolved. The CDR3 spans 14 residues. Germline V gives CDR1 KGHSH, CDR2 LQKENI. Trimming took off 3 bases at V and 0 bases at J, with 8 bases between the two ends. The CDR3 nucleotides are TGTGCCAGCTCACCCCCCGGCTTGAACACTGAAGCTTTCTTT. Translation gives CASSPPGLNTEAFF.

This clonotype showed up many times. The V call is TRBV28, the J call TRBJ2-2, with D possibly being TRBD2 (5 bases). Trimming took 5 bases from V and 4 from J, leaving 11 bases between them. Germline V gene data show CDR1 as MDHEN and CDR2 as SYDVKM. The CDR3 runs 14 residues. CDR3 bases: TGTGCCAGCAGTCCGTGGACTGGCACCGGGGAGCTGTTTTTT. It codes for CASSPWTGTGELFF. The whole variable domain, filled in from reference TRBV28 and TRBJ2-2, reads DVKVTQSSRYLVKRTGEKVFLECVQDMDHENMFWYRQDPGLGLRLIYFSYDVKMKEKGDIPEGYSVSREKKERFSLILESASTNQTSMYLCASSPWTGTGELFFGEGSRLTVL.

The gene calls are TRBV28 and TRBJ2-5; D might be TRBD1 (6 bases). Germline CDR1 MDHEN, CDR2 SYDVKM. The V and J ends lost 5 bases and 0 bases respectively, with 13 bases between them. This CDR3 spans 15 amino acids. CDR3 sequence (DNA): TGTGCCAGCAGTATAAGAACAGGGAACCAAGAGACCCAGTACTTC. Its protein product is CASSIRTGNQETQYF.

The chain combines TRBV6-1 with TRBJ1-5; D is unresolved. This CDR3 has 14 amino acids. Trimming shortened V by 4 bases and J by 10 bases, and 17 bases separated the two germline ends. From germline, CDR1 is MNHNS and CDR2 SASEGT. CDR3 loop: CASSARRGISPQHF. The CDR3 DNA is TGTGCCAGCAGTGCCAGACGAGGAATCAGCCCCCAGCATTTT.

There are a few counts of this clonotype. J is TRBJ2-3 and V is TRBV20-1; D perhaps matches TRBD1 (5 bases). The germline V and J ends were trimmed by 5 bases and 4 bases, with 10 bases remaining between them. Germline V gives CDR1 DFQATT, CDR2 SNEGSKA (reference sequence). The CDR3 has 12 residues. This CDR3 reads CSALGVADTQYF. The CDR3 DNA follows: TGCAGTGCTTTAGGGGTTGCAGATACGCAGTATTTT.